This T cell receptor (beta chain) derives from a study of OX40 agonist ivuxolimab in advanced cancers. Study-wide background: Every patient in dose escalation had hepatocellular carcinoma, melanoma, renal cell or head and neck cancer. Notes on the study in general: Clones of CD4+ and CD8+ blood T cells grew by week 6 at doses of 0.1 to 3.0 mg/kg.

CDR3 length: 16 amino acids. V lost 0 bases, J lost 3 bases, and 14 bases lay in between. Germline lookup yields CDR1 LGHNA and CDR2 YSLEER. Only in-frame clones appear in the TCRdb table, and some are missing; sequencing was by immunoSEQ multiplex PCR. The sample comprises about 82,000 clones, more than 80% of which are singletons, and around 2.5% rests with the top ten. Details on this clone: Its matching antigen is unknown.

V gene TRBV4-3 combines with J gene TRBJ1-2, with D possibly TRBD1 on 6 matching bases. The clonotype originates from an adult with an advanced solid tumor such as melanoma, head and neck, liver or kidney cancer. Sequenced here: CD4+ or CD8+ T cells sorted from blood, sampled in a trial of the OX40 agonist ivuxolimab. The CDR3 DNA sequence: TGCGCCAGCAGCCAAGATAGCACCAGGGGCGACTATGGCTACACCTTC. Residues: CASSQDSTRGDYGYTF.